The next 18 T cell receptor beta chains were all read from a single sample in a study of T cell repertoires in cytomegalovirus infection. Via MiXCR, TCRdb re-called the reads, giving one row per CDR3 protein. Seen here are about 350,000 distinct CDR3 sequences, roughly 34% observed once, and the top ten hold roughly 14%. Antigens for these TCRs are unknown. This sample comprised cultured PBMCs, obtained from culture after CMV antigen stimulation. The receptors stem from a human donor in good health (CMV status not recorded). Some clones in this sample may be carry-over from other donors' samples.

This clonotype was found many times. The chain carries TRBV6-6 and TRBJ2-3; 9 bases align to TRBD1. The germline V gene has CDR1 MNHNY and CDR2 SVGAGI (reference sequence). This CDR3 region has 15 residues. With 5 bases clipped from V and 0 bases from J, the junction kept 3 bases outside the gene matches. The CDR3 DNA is TGTGCCAGCAGTACACAGGGGGCTAGCACAGATACGCAGTATTTT. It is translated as CASSTQGASTDTQYF.

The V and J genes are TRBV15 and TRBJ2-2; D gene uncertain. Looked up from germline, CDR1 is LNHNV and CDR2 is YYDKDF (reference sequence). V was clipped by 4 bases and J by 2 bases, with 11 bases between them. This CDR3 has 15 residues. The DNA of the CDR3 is TGTGCCACCAGCAATAAAATACCTAACACCGGGGAGCTGTTTTTT. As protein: CATSNKIPNTGELFF.

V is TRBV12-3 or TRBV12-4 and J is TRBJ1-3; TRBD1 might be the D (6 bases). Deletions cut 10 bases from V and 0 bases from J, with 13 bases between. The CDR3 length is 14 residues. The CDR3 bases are TGTGCCACCAAAAGACAGGTCTCTGGAAACACCATATATTTT. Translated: CATKRQVSGNTIYF.

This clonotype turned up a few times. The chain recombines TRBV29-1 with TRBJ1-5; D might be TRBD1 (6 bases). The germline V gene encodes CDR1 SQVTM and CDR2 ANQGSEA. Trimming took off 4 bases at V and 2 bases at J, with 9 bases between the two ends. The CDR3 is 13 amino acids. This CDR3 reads CSVAGGGNQPQHF. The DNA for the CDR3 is TGCAGCGTTGCGGGGGGCGGCAATCAGCCCCAGCATTTT.

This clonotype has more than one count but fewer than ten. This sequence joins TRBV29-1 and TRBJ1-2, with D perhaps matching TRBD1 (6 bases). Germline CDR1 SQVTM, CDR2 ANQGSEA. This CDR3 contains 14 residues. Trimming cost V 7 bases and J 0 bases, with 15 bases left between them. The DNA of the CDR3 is TGCAGCGGAGAGGGGGGGCGGGCTAACTATGGCTACACCTTC. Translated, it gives CSGEGGRANYGYTF.

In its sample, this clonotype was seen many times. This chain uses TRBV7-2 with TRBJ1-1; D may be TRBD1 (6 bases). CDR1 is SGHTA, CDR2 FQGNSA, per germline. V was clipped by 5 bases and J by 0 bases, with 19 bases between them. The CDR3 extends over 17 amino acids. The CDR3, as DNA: TGTGCCAGCAGCCGCCCAGTCGGGGGCCCTATGAACACTGAAGCTTTCTTT. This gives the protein CASSRPVGGPMNTEAFF.

The CDR3 nucleotides read TGTGCCAGCAGTCGGACGGTGGGGATTCAGTACTTC. This gives the protein CASSRTVGIQYF. J is TRBJ2-4 and V is TRBV12-3 or TRBV12-4; D is ambiguous. V was trimmed by 5 bases and J by 10 bases, leaving 12 bases between them. This CDR3 is 12 amino acids long.

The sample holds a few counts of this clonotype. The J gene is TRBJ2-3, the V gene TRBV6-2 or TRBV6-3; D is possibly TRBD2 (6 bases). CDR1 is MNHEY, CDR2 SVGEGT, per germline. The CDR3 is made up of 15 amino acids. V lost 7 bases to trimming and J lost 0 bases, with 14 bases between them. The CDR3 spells CASTPGGSSTDTQYF. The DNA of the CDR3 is TGTGCCAGCACGCCAGGAGGGTCTAGCACAGATACGCAGTATTTT.

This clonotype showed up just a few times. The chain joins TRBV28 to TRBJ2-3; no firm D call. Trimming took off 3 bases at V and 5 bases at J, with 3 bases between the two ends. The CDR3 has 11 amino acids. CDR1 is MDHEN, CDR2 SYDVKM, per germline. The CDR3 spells CASSFRDTQYF. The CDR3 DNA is TGTGCCAGCAGTTTCCGAGATACGCAGTATTTT.

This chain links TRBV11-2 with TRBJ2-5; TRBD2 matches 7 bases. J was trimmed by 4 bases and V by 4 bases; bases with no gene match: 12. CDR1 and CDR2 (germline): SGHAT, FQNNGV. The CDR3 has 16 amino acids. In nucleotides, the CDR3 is TGTGCCAGCAGCTCCCCGGGGAGGGTGCGTAGAGAGACCCAGTACTTC. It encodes CASSSPGRVRRETQYF. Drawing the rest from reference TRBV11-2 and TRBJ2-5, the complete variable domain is EAGVAQSPRYKIIEKRQSVAFWCNPISGHATLYWYQQILGQGPKLLIQFQNNGVVDDSQLPKDRFSAERLKGVDSTLKIQPAKLEDSAVYLCASSSPGRVRRETQYFGPGTRLLVL.

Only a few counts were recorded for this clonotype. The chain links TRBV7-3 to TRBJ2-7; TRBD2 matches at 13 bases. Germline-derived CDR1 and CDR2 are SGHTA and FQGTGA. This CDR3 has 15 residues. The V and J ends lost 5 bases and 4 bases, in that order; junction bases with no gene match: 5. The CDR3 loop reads CASSPGTSGIYEQYF. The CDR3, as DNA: TGTGCCAGCAGCCCCGGGACTAGCGGGATTTACGAGCAGTACTTC.

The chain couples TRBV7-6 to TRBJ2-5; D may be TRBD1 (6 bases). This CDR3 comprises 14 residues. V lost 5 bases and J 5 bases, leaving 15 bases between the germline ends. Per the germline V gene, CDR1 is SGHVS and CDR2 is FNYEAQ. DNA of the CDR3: TGTGCCAGCAGCAAACAGGGTTCAGGGGAGACCCAGTACTTC. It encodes CASSKQGSGETQYF. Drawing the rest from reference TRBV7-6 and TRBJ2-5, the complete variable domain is GAGVSQSPRYKVTKRGQDVALRCDPISGHVSLYWYRQALGQGPEFLTYFNYEAQQDKSGLPNDRFSAERPEGSISTLTIQRTEQRDSAMYRCASSKQGSGETQYFGPGTRLLVL.

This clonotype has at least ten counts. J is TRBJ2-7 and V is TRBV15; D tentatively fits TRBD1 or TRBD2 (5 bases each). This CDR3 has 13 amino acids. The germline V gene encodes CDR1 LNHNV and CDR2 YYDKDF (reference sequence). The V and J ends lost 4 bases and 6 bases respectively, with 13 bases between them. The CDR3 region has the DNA TGTGCCACCAGCACCCCGCCGAGGGGCGAGCAGTACTTC. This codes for CATSTPPRGEQYF. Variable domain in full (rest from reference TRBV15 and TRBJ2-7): DAMVIQNPRYQVTQFGKPVTLSCSQTLNHNVMYWYQQKSSQAPKLLFHYYDKDFNNEADTPDNFQSRRPNTSFCFLDIRSPGLGDTAMYLCATSTPPRGEQYFGPGTRLTVT.

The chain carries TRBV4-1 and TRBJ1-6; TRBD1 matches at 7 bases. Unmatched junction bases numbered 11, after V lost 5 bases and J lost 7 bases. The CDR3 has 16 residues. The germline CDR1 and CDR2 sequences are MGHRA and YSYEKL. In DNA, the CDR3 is TGCGCCAGCAGCACCATTGGGACAGCGAGAAATTCACCCCTCCACTTT. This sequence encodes CASSTIGTARNSPLHF.

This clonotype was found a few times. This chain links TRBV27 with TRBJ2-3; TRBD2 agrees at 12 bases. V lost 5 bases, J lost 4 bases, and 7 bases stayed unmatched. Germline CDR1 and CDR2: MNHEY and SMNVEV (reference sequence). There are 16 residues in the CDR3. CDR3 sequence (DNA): TGTGCCAGCAGTCCCAGACTAGCGGGAGAGGCAGATACGCAGTATTTT. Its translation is CASSPRLAGEADTQYF.

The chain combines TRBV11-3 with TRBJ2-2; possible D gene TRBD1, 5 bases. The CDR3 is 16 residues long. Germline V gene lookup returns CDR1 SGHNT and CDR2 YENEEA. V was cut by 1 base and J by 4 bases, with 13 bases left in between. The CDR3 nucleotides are TGTGCCAGCAGCTTAGTTGCAGGGTCGGGCACCGGGGAGCTGTTTTTT. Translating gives CASSLVAGSGTGELFF. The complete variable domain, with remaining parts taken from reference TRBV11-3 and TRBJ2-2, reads EAGVVQSPRYKIIEKKQPVAFWCNPISGHNTLYWYLQNLGQGPELLIRYENEEAVDDSQLPKDRFSAERLKGVDSTLKIQPAELGDSAVYLCASSLVAGSGTGELFFGEGSRLTVL.

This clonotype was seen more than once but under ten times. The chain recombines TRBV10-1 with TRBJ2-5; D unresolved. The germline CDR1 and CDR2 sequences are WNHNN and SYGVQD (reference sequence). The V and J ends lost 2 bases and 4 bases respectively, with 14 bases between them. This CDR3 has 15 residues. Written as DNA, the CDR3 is TGCGCCAGCAGTGAGCCAACAGAGGACCCAGAGACCCAGTACTTC. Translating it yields CASSEPTEDPETQYF.

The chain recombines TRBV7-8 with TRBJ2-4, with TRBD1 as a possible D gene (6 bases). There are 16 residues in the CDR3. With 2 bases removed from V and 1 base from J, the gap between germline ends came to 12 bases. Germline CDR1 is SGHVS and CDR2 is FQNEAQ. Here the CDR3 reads CASSLFEGVAKNIQYF. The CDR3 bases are TGTGCCAGCAGCTTATTCGAGGGGGTGGCCAAAAACATTCAGTACTTC.